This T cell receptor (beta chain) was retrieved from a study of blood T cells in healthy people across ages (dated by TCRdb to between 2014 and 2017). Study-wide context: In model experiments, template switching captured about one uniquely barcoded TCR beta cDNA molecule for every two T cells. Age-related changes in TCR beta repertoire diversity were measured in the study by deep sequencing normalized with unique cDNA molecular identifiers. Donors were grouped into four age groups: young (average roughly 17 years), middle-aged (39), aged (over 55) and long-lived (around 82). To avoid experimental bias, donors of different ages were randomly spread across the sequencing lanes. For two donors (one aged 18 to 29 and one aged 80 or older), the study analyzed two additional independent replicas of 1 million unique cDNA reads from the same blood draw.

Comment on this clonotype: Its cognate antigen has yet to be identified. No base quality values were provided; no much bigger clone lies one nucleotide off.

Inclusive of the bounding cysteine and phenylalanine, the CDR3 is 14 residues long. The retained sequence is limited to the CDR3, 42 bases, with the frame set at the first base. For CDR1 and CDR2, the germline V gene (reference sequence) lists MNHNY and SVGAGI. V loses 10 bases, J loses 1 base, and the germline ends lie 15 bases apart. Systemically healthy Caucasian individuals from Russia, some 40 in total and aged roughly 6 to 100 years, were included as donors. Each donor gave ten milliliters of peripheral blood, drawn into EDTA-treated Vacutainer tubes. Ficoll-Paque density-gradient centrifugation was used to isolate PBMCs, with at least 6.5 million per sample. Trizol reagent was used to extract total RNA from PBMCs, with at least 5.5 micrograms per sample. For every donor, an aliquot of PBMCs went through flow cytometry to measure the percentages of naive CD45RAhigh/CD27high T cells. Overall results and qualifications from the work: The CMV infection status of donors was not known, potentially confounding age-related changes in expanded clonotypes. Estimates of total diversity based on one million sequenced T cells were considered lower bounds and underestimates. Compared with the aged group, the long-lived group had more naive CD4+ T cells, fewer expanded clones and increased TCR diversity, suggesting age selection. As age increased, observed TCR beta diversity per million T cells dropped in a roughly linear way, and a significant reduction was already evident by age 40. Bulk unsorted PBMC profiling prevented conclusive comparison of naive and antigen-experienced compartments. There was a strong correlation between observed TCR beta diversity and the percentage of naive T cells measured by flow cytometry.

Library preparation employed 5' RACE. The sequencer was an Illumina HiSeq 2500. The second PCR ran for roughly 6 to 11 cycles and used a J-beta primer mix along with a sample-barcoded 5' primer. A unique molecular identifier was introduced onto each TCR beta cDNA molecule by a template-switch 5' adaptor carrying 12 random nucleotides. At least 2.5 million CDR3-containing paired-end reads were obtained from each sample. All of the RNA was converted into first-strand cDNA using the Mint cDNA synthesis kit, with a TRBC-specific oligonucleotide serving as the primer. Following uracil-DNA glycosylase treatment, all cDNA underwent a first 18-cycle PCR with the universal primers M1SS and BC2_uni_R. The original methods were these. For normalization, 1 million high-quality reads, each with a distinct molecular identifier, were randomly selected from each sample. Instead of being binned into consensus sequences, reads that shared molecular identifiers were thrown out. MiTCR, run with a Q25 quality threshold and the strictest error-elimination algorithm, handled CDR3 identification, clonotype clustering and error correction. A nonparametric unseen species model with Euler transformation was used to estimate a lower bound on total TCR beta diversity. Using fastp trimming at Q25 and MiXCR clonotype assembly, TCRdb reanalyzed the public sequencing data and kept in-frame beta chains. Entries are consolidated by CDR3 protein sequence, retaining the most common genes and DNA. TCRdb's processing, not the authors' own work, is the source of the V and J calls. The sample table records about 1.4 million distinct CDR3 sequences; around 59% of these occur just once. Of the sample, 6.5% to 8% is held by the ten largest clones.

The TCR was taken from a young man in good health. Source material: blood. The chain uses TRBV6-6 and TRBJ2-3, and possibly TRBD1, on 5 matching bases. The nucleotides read TGTGCCACCAGGGTCAGGGTTGGCACAGATACGCAGTATTTT. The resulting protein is CATRVRVGTDTQYF.